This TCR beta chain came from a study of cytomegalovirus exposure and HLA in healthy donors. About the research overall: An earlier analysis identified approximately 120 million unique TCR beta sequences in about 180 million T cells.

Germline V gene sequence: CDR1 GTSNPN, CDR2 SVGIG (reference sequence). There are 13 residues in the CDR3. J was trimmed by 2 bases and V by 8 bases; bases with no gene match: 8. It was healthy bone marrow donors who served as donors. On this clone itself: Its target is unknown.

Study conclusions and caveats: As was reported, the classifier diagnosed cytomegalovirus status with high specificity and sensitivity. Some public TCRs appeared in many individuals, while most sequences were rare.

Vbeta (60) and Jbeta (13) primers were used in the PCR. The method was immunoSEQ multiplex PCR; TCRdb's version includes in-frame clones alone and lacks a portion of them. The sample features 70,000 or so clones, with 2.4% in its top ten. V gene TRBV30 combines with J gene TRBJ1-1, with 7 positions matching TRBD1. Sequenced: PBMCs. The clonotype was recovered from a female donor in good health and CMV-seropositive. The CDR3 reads CAGTRQGNTEAFF. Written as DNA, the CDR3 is TGTGCCGGAACAAGACAGGGTAACACTGAAGCTTTCTTT.